This is a list of T cell receptor beta chains from one sample in a study of T cell responses to AZD1222 COVID-19 vaccine. Sequencing was performed with immunoSEQ multiplex PCR; in TCRdb, only in-frame clones are kept and a portion is missing. This sample carries some 160,000 clones, just under 95% of them seen once, and the ten largest clones take 0.7% to 0.9%. This specimen consisted of peripheral blood, obtained on day 0 of AZD1222 vaccination. All receptors come from an adult in good health. The CDR3 runs from the conserved cysteine through the conserved F or W.

J	V	CDR3
TRBJ1-1	TRBV12-3/TRBV12-4	CASSFLRDTEAFF
TRBJ1-5	TRBV10-3	CAISPTGGQPQHF
TRBJ2-1	TRBV5-1	CASSLRPGGPVF
TRBJ1-4	TRBV2	CASSARRGHEKLFF
TRBJ2-5	TRBV24-1	CATSDPRTDQETQYF
TRBJ1-4	TRBV30	CAWSVRLGNEKLFF
TRBJ1-1	TRBV2	CASRGPGNAEAFF
TRBJ2-5	TRBV6-2/TRBV6-3	CASSYGSEGDLETQYF
TRBJ2-5	TRBV6-5	CVSRPLAGGTWTQYF
TRBJ2-1	TRBV27	CASSLSGGLVHEQFF
TRBJ2-2	TRBV7-2	CASSLKGTSFIGNTGELFF
TRBJ1-2	TRBV5-4	CATDFFPGSVYGYTF
TRBJ2-7	TRBV14	CASSQGGTSAYEQYF
TRBJ2-3	TRBV19	CASSISSSRTDTQYF
TRBJ1-2	TRBV19	CASSPYTGGYGYTF
TRBJ1-5	TRBV4-1	CASSHTFNRGKQPQHF
TRBJ1-2	TRBV18	CASSPEQGDYGYTF
TRBJ1-6	TRBV6-5	CASSLDRDNSPLHF
TRBJ1-2	TRBV29-1	CSVEVEINYGYTF
TRBJ1-2	TRBV29-1	CSVELTRGGGYTF
TRBJ1-2	TRBV5-4	CASRPQQGANYGYTF
TRBJ2-2	TRBV28	CASSFSRGNTGELFF
TRBJ2-3	TRBV18	CASSRRTGTSGYNTDTQYF
TRBJ2-1	TRBV19	CASSAGTGSYNEQFF
TRBJ1-2	TRBV20-1	CSAGGGYGYTF